Listed here are 10 T cell receptor beta chains from one sample, sequenced in a study of blood T cell repertoires in COVID-19. Data came from immunoSEQ multiplex PCR; TCRdb stores just in-frame clones and leaves some out. The sample consists of more than 250,000 clones, approximately 89% of them appearing once. Sequenced: peripheral blood. The receptors derive from a young woman with COVID-19, enrolled during active disease.

V gene TRBV27 combines with J gene TRBJ2-3, with D possibly TRBD2 on 6 matching bases. CDR1 and CDR2 from the germline V gene are MNHEY and SMNVEV (reference sequence). The V end lost 5 bases, the J end lost 6 bases, and 15 bases lay between the germline ends. The CDR3 is 14 amino acids. The CDR3 here is CASSNSGFRDTQYF. The CDR3 nucleotides read TGTGCCAGCAGTAATAGCGGATTTAGGGATACGCAGTATTTT.

The chain recombines TRBV6-5 with TRBJ1-5; TRBD1 is a possible D gene (6 bases). There are 13 residues in the CDR3. Germline V CDR1 and CDR2: MNHEY, SVGAGI. With 7 bases removed from V and 7 bases from J, the gap between germline ends came to 14 bases. The CDR3 here is CASNLQGGQPQHF. CDR3 bases: TGTGCCAGCAATTTACAGGGAGGGCAGCCCCAGCATTTT.

The chain has TRBV2 and TRBJ1-1; D remains ambiguous. Trimming pared 0 bases from V and 1 base from J, leaving 6 bases between. Per germline, CDR1 SNHLY and CDR2 FYNNEI. This CDR3 is built from 14 residues. The CDR3 DNA is TGTGCCAGCAGTGAAGCGCGGGGGAACACTGAAGCTTTCTTT. This codes for CASSEARGNTEAFF. Drawing the rest from reference TRBV2 and TRBJ1-1, the complete variable domain is EPEVTQTPSHQVTQMGQEVILRCVPISNHLYFYWYRQILGQKVEFLVSFYNNEISEKSEIFDDQFSVERPDGSNFTLKIRSTKLEDSAMYFCASSEARGNTEAFFGQGTRLTVV.

The gene calls are TRBV28 and TRBJ2-3; 13 nucleotides line up with TRBD2. Germline V gene data show CDR1 as MDHEN and CDR2 as SYDVKM. The length of the CDR3 is 14 residues. J was trimmed by 10 bases and V by 8 bases; bases with no gene match: 9. The CDR3 coding sequence is TGTGCCAGCGGGGGACTAGCGGGGTATTTTGCGCAGTATTTT. Encoded protein: CASGGLAGYFAQYF.

V is TRBV11-1 and J is TRBJ2-1; 9 bases fit TRBD1. This CDR3 spans 14 amino acids. Germline V lookup: CDR1 SGHAT, CDR2 FQDESV (reference sequence). V gave up 1 base and J gave up 8 bases; unmatched junction bases: 3. The CDR3 protein is CASSLDRGRDEQFF. The CDR3 nucleotides read TGTGCCAGCAGCTTAGACAGGGGGCGGGATGAGCAGTTCTTC.

The chain couples TRBV24-1 to TRBJ1-5; TRBD1 matches 9 bases. Germline assignment: CDR1 KGHDR and CDR2 SFDVKD. The length of the CDR3 is 15 residues. After removal of 1 base from V and 5 bases from J, the junction contained 2 bases not matched to a gene. The CDR3: CATSDFGDRDQPQHF. As DNA, the CDR3 is TGTGCCACCAGTGATTTCGGGGACAGGGATCAGCCCCAGCATTTT.

J is TRBJ1-5 and V is TRBV19; the D is unclear. The V end was cut by 3 bases, the J end by 0 bases, with 21 bases between. This CDR3 contains 19 residues. Per the germline V gene, CDR1 is LNHDA and CDR2 is SQIVND (reference sequence). The CDR3 loop is CASSIRLWRNDYSNQPQHF. CDR3 bases: TGTGCCAGTAGTATCCGGTTGTGGAGGAACGACTATAGCAATCAGCCCCAGCATTTT.

The chain couples TRBV5-4 to TRBJ2-5, with D maybe TRBD2 (6 bases). From germline, CDR1 is SGHNT and CDR2 YYREEE (reference sequence). Trimming removed 1 base from V and 1 base from J, with 8 bases in between. This CDR3 is 14 amino acids long. The CDR3 protein is CASSLRGTQETQYF. CDR3 nucleotides: TGTGCCAGCAGCTTGCGGGGGACCCAAGAGACCCAGTACTTC.

The rearrangement links TRBV5-1 to TRBJ1-4; possibly TRBD1 for D (5 bases). Germline assignment: CDR1 SGHRS and CDR2 YFSETQ. The length of the CDR3 is 14 residues. The V gene lost 7 bases and the J gene lost 7 bases, with 17 bases spanning the gap. For the CDR3, the DNA is TGCGCCAGCGGAATTAGGGGTATGGGTGAAAAACTGTTTTTT. This translates into CASGIRGMGEKLFF.

The CDR3 region has the DNA TGCGCCAGCAGCTTGGCAGGGTCTGAGCAGTTCTTC. Protein product: CASSLAGSEQFF. The rearrangement joins TRBV5-1 to TRBJ2-1; perhaps TRBD1 as D (5 bases). Germline CDR1 and CDR2: SGHRS and YFSETQ. The length of the CDR3 is 12 residues. Trimming shortened V by 0 bases and J by 9 bases, and 7 bases separated the two germline ends.